A single sample is the source of the 3 T cell receptor beta chains below, sequenced in a study of PD-1 blockade in classical Hodgkin lymphoma. Time point denoted: cycle 4 day 1 (C4D1), after 5 to 7 weeks of nivolumab. All patients relapsed after autologous stem cell transplantation, and brentuximab vedotin exposure varied. Out of thawed PBMCs, magnetic negative selection purified CD4+ T cells. Generated by immunoSEQ multiplex PCR, the TCRdb table keeps only in-frame clones and is missing some. Seen here are roughly 30,000 clones, more than 80% observed once, and the top ten hold approximately 0.62%. The sample here was CD4+ T cells from blood, taken before the fourth cycle of nivolumab. All receptors derive from a human donor with classical Hodgkin lymphoma.

The table lists this clone with a few counts. The chain couples TRBV5-6 to TRBJ1-4; 8 bases agree with TRBD1. Unmatched junction bases numbered 3, after V lost 0 bases and J lost 8 bases. The CDR3 runs to 14 residues. CDR1 is SGHDT and CDR2 is YYEEEE in the germline V gene. The CDR3 loop is CASSLGWTGEKLFF. CDR3 nucleotide sequence: TGTGCCAGCAGCTTGGGATGGACAGGGGAAAAACTGTTTTTT.

The gene calls are TRBV11-2 and TRBJ2-4; unclear D gene. From germline, CDR1 is SGHAT and CDR2 FQNNGV. V lost 0 bases and J lost 5, with 11 bases in between. This CDR3 contains 15 residues. CDR3 in DNA: TGTGCCAGCAGCTTAGACATTCAGGTCCAAAACATTCAGTACTTC. Its translation: CASSLDIQVQNIQYF.

Sample share makes this clone medium-sized (0.01 to 0.1%). This chain links TRBV4-1 with TRBJ1-2; D is ambiguous. V shed 0 bases and J shed 7 bases, with 12 bases lying between them. The CDR3 has 14 amino acids. CDR1 MGHRA and CDR2 YSYEKL come from the germline V gene. The CDR3 reads CASSQDRAKVGYTF. The CDR3 DNA sequence: TGCGCCAGCAGCCAAGATAGGGCAAAGGTTGGCTACACCTTC.